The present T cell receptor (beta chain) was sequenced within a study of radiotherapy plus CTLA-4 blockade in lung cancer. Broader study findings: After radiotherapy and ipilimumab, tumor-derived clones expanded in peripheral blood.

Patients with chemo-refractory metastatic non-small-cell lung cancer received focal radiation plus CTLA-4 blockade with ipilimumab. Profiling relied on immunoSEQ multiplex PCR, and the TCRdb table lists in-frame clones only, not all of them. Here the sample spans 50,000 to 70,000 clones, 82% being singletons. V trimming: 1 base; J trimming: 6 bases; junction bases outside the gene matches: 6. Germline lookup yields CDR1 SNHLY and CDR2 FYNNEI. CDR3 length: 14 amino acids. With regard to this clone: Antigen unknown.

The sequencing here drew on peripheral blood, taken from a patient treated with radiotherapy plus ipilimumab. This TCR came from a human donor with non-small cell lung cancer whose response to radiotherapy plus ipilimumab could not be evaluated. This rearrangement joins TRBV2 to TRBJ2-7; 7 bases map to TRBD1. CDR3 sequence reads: CASSEEVGGGEQYF. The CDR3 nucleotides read TGTGCCAGCAGTGAAGAAGTAGGGGGCGGCGAGCAGTACTTC.